One sample yielded the 14 T cell receptor beta chains listed below, sequenced in a study of cytomegalovirus exposure and HLA in healthy donors. PCR employed 60 Vbeta and 13 Jbeta primers. Profiling relied on immunoSEQ multiplex PCR, and the TCRdb table lists in-frame clones only, not all of them. This table holds about 92,000 clones, approximately 85% found once. The sequenced material came from PBMCs. The source is a woman under 30 in good health and CMV-seropositive.

This clone is medium-sized in the sample. This rearrangement joins TRBV5-4 to TRBJ1-1; 10 nucleotides agree with TRBD1. Unmatched junction bases numbered 7, after V lost 7 bases and J lost 7 bases. This CDR3 has 13 amino acids. The germline V gene encodes CDR1 SGHNT and CDR2 YYREEE (reference sequence). CDR3 region: CASGRQGADEAFF. CDR3 sequence (DNA): TGTGCCAGCGGGCGACAGGGGGCTGATGAAGCTTTCTTT.

The chain is built from TRBV6-5 and TRBJ2-5; D ambiguous. The length of the CDR3 is 14 residues. CDR1 MNHEY and CDR2 SVGAGI come from the germline V gene. V was shortened by 3 bases and J by 5 bases, with 13 bases between the two germline ends. The CDR3 DNA follows: TGTGCCAGCAGTTATATAAGCGAGGTTGAGACCCAGTACTTC. It codes for CASSYISEVETQYF.

The gene calls are TRBV5-4 and TRBJ2-5; weak D call: TRBD2 (5 bases). Germline CDR1 reads SGHNT; CDR2 reads YYREEE (reference sequence). This CDR3 is built from 12 residues. V was clipped by 4 bases and J by 2 bases, with 6 bases between them. The CDR3 nucleotides are TGTGCCAGCAGCCGGGATCAAGAGACCCAGTACTTC. Encoded protein: CASSRDQETQYF.

This sequence joins TRBV7-3 and TRBJ2-2; D unclear. Trimming left V 5 bases short and J 4 bases short, with 14 bases between. Germline values: CDR1 SGHTA, CDR2 FQGTGA. The length of the CDR3 is 15 residues. CDR3 residues: CASSATAGGTGELFF. The CDR3 region has the DNA TGTGCCAGCAGCGCAACCGCCGGTGGCACCGGGGAGCTGTTTTTT.

This clone was detected a few times. The chain has TRBV4-1 and TRBJ1-5; TRBD1 might be the D (6 bases). CDR1 and CDR2 from the germline V gene are MGHRA and YSYEKL. The CDR3 totals 16 residues. Deletions cut 0 bases from V and 4 bases from J, with 13 bases between. CDR3 sequence (DNA): TGCGCCAGCAGCCAAGAGGACGGGACACTAAATCAGCCCCAGCATTTT. As protein: CASSQEDGTLNQPQHF.

The rearrangement links TRBV27 to TRBJ2-5, with D tentatively TRBD1 (5 bases). The CDR3 length is 13 residues. V dropped 0 bases and J dropped 3 bases, with 5 bases sitting between them. Germline lookup yields CDR1 MNHEY and CDR2 SMNVEV (reference sequence). For the CDR3, the DNA is TGTGCCAGCAGTTTATCAGGGGAAGAGACCCAGTACTTC. Translation: CASSLSGEETQYF.

The V gene is TRBV5-6, the J gene TRBJ2-7, with TRBD2 identical over 14 bases. The length of the CDR3 is 13 residues. Trimming removed 3 bases from V and 12 bases from J; junction bases left unmatched: 5. Germline CDR1 and CDR2: SGHDT and YYEEEE. CDR3 coding DNA: TGTGCCAGCAGCTGGGGACTAGCGGGGGATCGGTACTTC. It encodes CASSWGLAGDRYF. The whole variable domain, remainder taken from reference TRBV5-6 and TRBJ2-7, is DAGVTQSPTHLIKTRGQQVTLRCSPKSGHDTVSWYQQALGQGPQFIFQYYEEEERQRGNFPDRFSGHQFPNYSSELNVNALLLGDSALYLCASSWGLAGDRYFGPGTRLTVT.

V and J are TRBV4-1 and TRBJ2-7; 7 bases are a match to TRBD2. The V segment lost 3 bases and the J segment 2 bases; nucleotides outside the gene matches: 7. The CDR3 sequence is 15 residues long. CDR1 is MGHRA and CDR2 is YSYEKL in the germline V gene. CDR3 bases: TGCGCCAGCAGCCAGGGGCTAGCGGCGACCTACGAGCAGTACTTC. Protein sequence: CASSQGLAATYEQYF.

V gene TRBV19 combines with J gene TRBJ2-5; D might be TRBD2 (5 bases). Trimming removed 3 bases at V and 6 bases at J, with 11 bases between. The CDR3 totals 13 residues. In germline, CDR1 is LNHDA, CDR2 SQIVND (reference sequence). CDR3 DNA: TGTGCCAGTAGTATGGGAGTAAGCAAGACCCAGTACTTC. Encoded protein: CASSMGVSKTQYF. The variable domain in full, completed from reference TRBV19 and TRBJ2-5, reads DGGITQSPKYLFRKEGQNVTLSCEQNLNHDAMYWYRQDPGQGLRLIYYSQIVNDFQKGDIAEGYSVSREKKESFPLTVTSAQKNPTAFYLCASSMGVSKTQYFGPGTRLLVL.

The genes are TRBV25-1 and TRBJ1-4; no reliable D call. CDR1 MGHDK and CDR2 SYGVNS come from the germline V gene. The CDR3 totals 13 residues. Trimming removed 6 bases from V and 5 bases from J, with 10 bases in between. The CDR3 protein is CASRLTGNEKLFF. In DNA form, the CDR3 reads TGTGCCAGCAGGCTCACGGGGAATGAAAAACTGTTTTTT. Full variable domain (remainder filled in from reference TRBV25-1 and TRBJ1-4): EADIYQTPRYLVIGTGKKITLECSQTMGHDKMYWYQQDPGMELHLIHYSYGVNSTEKGDLSSESTVSRIRTEHFPLTLESARPSHTSQYLCASRLTGNEKLFFGSGTQLSVL.

This sequence joins TRBV6-5 and TRBJ2-7, with TRBD1 as a possible D gene (6 bases). CDR1 is MNHEY and CDR2 is SVGAGI in the germline V gene. The CDR3 sequence is 13 residues long. Trimming stripped 4 bases from V and 6 bases from J, with 13 bases between. The CDR3 sequence: CASSFTGLSEQYF. The CDR3 DNA is TGTGCCAGCAGTTTTACAGGGTTGTCCGAGCAGTACTTC.

The rearrangement uses TRBV15 and TRBJ2-7, with D tentatively TRBD2 (6 bases). Germline CDR1 LNHNV, CDR2 YYDKDF (reference sequence). This CDR3 contains 15 residues. The V gene lost 3 bases and the J gene lost 4 bases, with 16 bases spanning the gap. This CDR3 is CATSRSDSAGYEQYF. The CDR3 bases are TGTGCCACCAGCAGGTCGGACTCTGCGGGGTACGAGCAGTACTTC.

The chain is built from TRBV4-1 and TRBJ1-1; 9 bases map to TRBD1. In germline, CDR1 is MGHRA, CDR2 YSYEKL. The V and J ends lost 6 bases and 1 base, in that order; junction bases with no gene match: 18. The CDR3 runs 19 residues. CDR3 coding DNA: TGCGCCAGCAGGTTAAGTTACCGGGACAGGGAGGCACGGAACACTGAAGCTTTCTTT. Translation: CASRLSYRDREARNTEAFF.

The J gene is TRBJ2-7, the V gene TRBV4-2, with D maybe TRBD1 (6 bases). CDR1 and CDR2 from the germline V gene are LGHNA and YNFKEQ. Trimming took 2 bases from V and 4 from J, leaving 15 bases between them. This CDR3 has 15 amino acids. The CDR3 is CASSQYGQNLYEQYF. CDR3 nucleotides: TGTGCCAGCAGCCAATATGGACAGAACTTATACGAGCAGTACTTC.